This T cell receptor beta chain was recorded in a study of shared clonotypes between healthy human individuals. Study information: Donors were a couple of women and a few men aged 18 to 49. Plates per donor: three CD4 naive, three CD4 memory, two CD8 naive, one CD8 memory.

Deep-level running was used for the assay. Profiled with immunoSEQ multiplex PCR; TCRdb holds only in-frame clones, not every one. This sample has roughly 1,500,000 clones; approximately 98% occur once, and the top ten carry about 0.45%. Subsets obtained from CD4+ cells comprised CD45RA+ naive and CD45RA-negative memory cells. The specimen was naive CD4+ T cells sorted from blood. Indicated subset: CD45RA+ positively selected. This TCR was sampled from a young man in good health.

CDR3 in amino acids: CASSPPTQARDTQYF. The CDR3 coding sequence is TGCGCCAGCAGTCCCCCCACCCAGGCCCGAGATACGCAGTATTTT. V is TRBV5-1 and J is TRBJ2-3; no firm D call. CDR1 and CDR2 (germline): SGHRS, YFSETQ. V gave up 5 bases and J gave up 5 bases, with 18 bases separating them. The CDR3 loop spans 15 amino acids.